This TCR beta chain came from a study of identical twins. A universal primer site was added by template switching, and unique molecular identifiers were carried by the cDNA. In TCRdb, the 5' RACE reads were re-called with MiXCR into one record per CDR3 protein. Of 420,000 or so distinct CDR3 sequences listed, roughly 18% are singletons. The germline gives CDR1 DFQATT, CDR2 SNEGSKA (reference sequence). The CDR3 is 14 amino acids. This clonotype has a count of ten or more. The V call is TRBV20-1, the J call TRBJ2-7, with 8 bases aligning to TRBD2. The closer fit of TRBJ2-5 to the DNA end suggests the J call may be wrong. This clonotype was obtained from a man in his fifties or sixties in good health. The specimen sequenced was naive T cells sorted from blood. The CDR3 bases are TGCAGTGCTAGGCCCCGAACTAGCGGCTCGACCCAGTACTTC. It is translated as CSARPRTSGSTQYF.